Listed below are T cell receptor beta chains from one sample, sequenced in a study of somatic mutations in cytotoxic T cells in rheumatoid arthritis. Here immunoSEQ multiplex PCR was the method, and the copy in TCRdb shows in-frame clones only, minus some. The sample consists of around 15,000 clones, 74% of them appearing once. Material for sequencing was CD8+ T cells sorted from blood. The source of these receptors is an adult with rheumatoid arthritis. CDR3s include the opening cysteine and the closing phenylalanine or tryptophan. D genes are given only for firm matches. A row's size may be missing; if present it is once, few, many or a size class.

J: TRBJ2-1
D: TRBD2
size: few
V: TRBV7-6
DNA: TGTGCCAGCAGCTTAGGCGGGGGGGCGAATGAGCAGTTCTTC
CDR3: CASSLGGGANEQFF

J: TRBJ2-5
D: .
size: .
V: TRBV9
DNA: TGTGCCAGCAGCCTATCGGTGAGCACTAAAGAGACCCAGTACTTC
CDR3: CASSLSVSTKETQYF

J: TRBJ2-3
D: TRBD2
size: medium-sized
V: TRBV6-4
DNA: TGTGCCAGCAGTGAGCGGGGGGGCACAGATACGCAGTATTTT
CDR3: CASSERGGTDTQYF

J: TRBJ1-5
D: TRBD1
size: once
V: TRBV19
DNA: TGTGCCAGTAGTGACCGGAGGACAGGGAAATATAGCAATCAGCCCCAGCATTTT
CDR3: CASSDRRTGKYSNQPQHF

J: TRBJ2-1
D: .
size: .
V: TRBV19
DNA: TGTGCCAGTAGTATAGGCCAGATCAATGAGCAGTTCTTC
CDR3: CASSIGQINEQFF

J: TRBJ2-3
D: TRBD1
size: .
V: TRBV5-1
DNA: TGCGCCAGCAGCTTGGAGGGACAGGGGACAGATACGCAGTATTTT
CDR3: CASSLEGQGTDTQYF

J: TRBJ2-7
D: .
size: .
V: TRBV7-9
DNA: TGTGCCAGCAGCTTAGTGGGGGTCCACGAGCAGTACTTC
CDR3: CASSLVGVHEQYF

J: TRBJ2-3
D: TRBD2
size: .
V: TRBV5-5
DNA: TGTGCCAGCAGCCCTGGACTAGCGGGGGTCGCAGATACGCAGTATTTT
CDR3: CASSPGLAGVADTQYF

J: TRBJ2-7
D: TRBD1
size: .
V: TRBV27
DNA: TGTGCCAGCAGTCCCGGGACAGGGTACGAGCAGTACTTC
CDR3: CASSPGTGYEQYF

J: TRBJ1-5
D: .
size: .
V: TRBV5-5
DNA: TGTGCCAGCCGCGAGTTCGACGGGCAGCCCCAGCATTTT
CDR3: CASREFDGQPQHF

J: TRBJ1-1
D: .
size: few
V: TRBV7-9
DNA: TGTGCCAGCAGCCTAACAGGGAGCAAGGGTGAAGCTTTCTTT
CDR3: CASSLTGSKGEAFF

J: TRBJ1-6
D: TRBD1
size: once
V: TRBV6-1
DNA: TGTGCCAGCGAGCAGGGGGCTTCACCCCTCCACTTT
CDR3: CASEQGASPLHF

J: TRBJ1-4
D: .
size: .
V: TRBV7-9
DNA: TGTGCCAGCAGCTCCTGGCGGGCAGTGTCGGATGAAAAACTGTTTTTT
CDR3: CASSSWRAVSDEKLFF

J: TRBJ1-2
D: .
size: .
V: TRBV2
DNA: TGTGCCAGCAGGGACGAGGGTCACTATGGCTACACCTTC
CDR3: CASRDEGHYGYTF

J: TRBJ2-1
D: .
size: .
V: TRBV10-1
DNA: TGCGCCAGCAGTAAGTTCGACAATGAGCAGTTCTTC
CDR3: CASSKFDNEQFF

J: TRBJ2-5
D: .
size: .
V: TRBV9
DNA: TGTGCCAGCAGCCCAAACCCGGCCACGGAGCAAAACCAAGAGACCCAGTACTTC
CDR3: CASSPNPATEQNQETQYF

J: TRBJ2-5
D: .
size: .
V: TRBV11-1
DNA: TGTGCCAGCAGCTTTGCGGAGACCCAGTACTTC
CDR3: CASSFAETQYF

J: TRBJ2-7
D: .
size: once
V: TRBV28
DNA: TGTGCCAGCAGTTTAAGAGATAACTCCTACGAGCAGTACTTC
CDR3: CASSLRDNSYEQYF

J: TRBJ2-7
D: TRBD1
size: few
V: TRBV30
DNA: TGTGCCTGGAGTGACGGACAGGGAGAATACGAGCAGTACTTC
CDR3: CAWSDGQGEYEQYF

J: TRBJ2-1
D: TRBD2
size: .
V: TRBV29-1
DNA: TGCAGCGTGACAAAAGCGGGGGCCCCCAGAGAGCAGTTCTTC
CDR3: CSVTKAGAPREQFF

J: TRBJ1-3
D: .
size: .
V: TRBV6-1
DNA: TGTGCCAGCAGACCAGGGGTTTACTCTGGAAACACCATATATTTT
CDR3: CASRPGVYSGNTIYF

J: TRBJ2-2
D: .
size: .
V: TRBV4-1
DNA: TGCGCCAGCAGCCAAGGAACTTGGTTCAGGGGCCCACAAGGGATTGACACCGGGGAGCTGTTTTTT
CDR3: CASSQGTWFRGPQGIDTGELFF

J: TRBJ1-2
D: .
size: few
V: TRBV10-3
DNA: TGTGCCATCACCCAAGGAGGGTCCAGTGGCTACACCTTC
CDR3: CAITQGGSSGYTF

J: TRBJ2-5
D: TRBD2
size: .
V: TRBV19
DNA: TGTGCCAGTGGTATCGAGCGGGGAGGCCCCTCGGGAGAGACCCAGTACTTC
CDR3: CASGIERGGPSGETQYF

J: TRBJ2-4
D: .
size: few
V: TRBV27
DNA: TGTGCCAGCAGTTTATCGGCAGGAAACATTCAGTACTTC
CDR3: CASSLSAGNIQYF

J: TRBJ2-5
D: TRBD2
size: few
V: TRBV15
DNA: TGTGCCAGCGCTAGCGGGGGAAGAGAGACCCAGTACTTC
CDR3: CASASGGRETQYF